This T cell receptor (beta chain) came from a study of CD8+ T cells in alopecia areata. Regarding the study as a whole: Scalp repertoires also include resident alphabeta T cells from normal skin. Elevated clonality characterized lesional scalp relative to normal scalp, particularly in alopecia totalis/universalis. Relative to mice, TCR sharing across patients was less clear, a difference possibly HLA-related.

Investigators isolated RNA and reverse transcribed it into cDNA to act as the sequencing template. Produced via immunoSEQ multiplex PCR; TCRdb's table is partial and in-frame only. The sample carries approximately 100,000 clones, 55% recorded once. A word on this clone: Its specificity is unknown.

The V gene lost 1 base and the J gene lost 1 base, with 7 bases spanning the gap. CDR1 and CDR2 (germline): SGHRS, YFSETQ. CDR3 size: 14 residues. The sequenced sample was CD4+ T cells sorted from blood. The genes are TRBV5-1 and TRBJ2-3, with D perhaps matching TRBD1 (6 bases). The sequence was obtained from a human donor in good health. The CDR3 nucleotides are TGCGCCAGCAGCTTGAGGACAGGCACAGATACGCAGTATTTT. It yields the protein CASSLRTGTDTQYF.